The clone carrying this T cell receptor (beta chain) occurred a few times. Its antigen remains unidentified. This specimen belongs to a study of blood T cells in healthy people across ages. Broader study findings: Age showed a roughly linear inverse relationship with TCR beta diversity per million T cells.

All donors came from Russia, were Caucasian and healthy, and spanned ages about 6 to 90. Peripheral blood was drawn, around 9.5 milliliters per donor. The extraction recovered at least 6 micrograms of total RNA per sample. The second PCR ran roughly 6 to 11 cycles with a sample-barcoded 5' primer and J-beta primers. One entry per CDR3 protein, called by TCRdb with MiXCR from the 5' RACE reads. This sample has under 850,000 distinct CDR3 sequences, with under 40% found just once. The CDR3 runs to 16 residues. The V and J ends lost 0 bases and 4 bases respectively, with 16 bases between them. Per the germline V gene, CDR1 is DFQATT and CDR2 is SNEGSKA (reference sequence).

The sample was blood. The clonotype comes from a young man in good health. The chain couples TRBV20-1 to TRBJ1-5, with a weak D call TRBD1 (5 bases). DNA of the CDR3: TGCAGTGCTAGAGACCATACTGGGGACGGGAATCAGCCCCAGCATTTT. Encoded protein: CSARDHTGDGNQPQHF.